This T cell receptor beta chain originates from a study of T cells in Graves' hyperthyroidism and ophthalmopathy. The V end lost 5 bases, the J end lost 4 bases, and 5 bases lay between the germline ends. The CDR3 sequence is 12 residues long. Germline CDR1 is LNHDA and CDR2 is SQIVND (reference sequence). Researchers amplified the TCR beta CDR3 regions from RNA transcripts. During a first-round RT-PCR of the TCR CDR3, the HTBI primer set was used. MiXCR, applied by TCRdb to the multiplex PCR reads, yields one record per CDR3 protein. Here the sample spans fewer than 450,000 distinct CDR3 sequences, approximately 17% being singletons.

The chain employs TRBV19 and TRBJ2-2, with D hard to call. The sample was blood. The sequence derives from a young man with Graves' ophthalmopathy. The CDR3 is CASSWFTGELFF. In nucleotides, the CDR3 is TGTGCCAGTAGTTGGTTCACCGGGGAGCTGTTTTTT.